This T cell receptor (beta chain) emerged from a study of blood T cell repertoires in COVID-19. Across the whole study: Researchers got acute and convalescent COVID-19 samples from the United States, Italy and Spain. Sources were T cells, B-cell-depleted T cells, or PBMCs; the material itself was cDNA or gDNA.

About this clone itself: At one end, the junction sequence differs from germline, possibly due to a read error.

Original methodology: Amplification from reference gene primers served as the basis for estimated nucleated cell counts. The repertoire was sequenced with immunoSEQ multiplex PCR; TCRdb's copy has only in-frame clones and lacks some. V and J calls and clone size are copied from that table; D and trimming were computed from the DNA. The profile shows about 240,000 clones, about 86% of them singletons. CDR1 LNHDA and CDR2 SQIVND come from the germline V gene (reference sequence). This CDR3 is built from 14 residues. The receptor's source is a man aged 60-69 years with acute or convalescent COVID-19. The chain carries TRBV19 and TRBJ1-6; D unclear. Sequenced material: peripheral blood. Written as DNA, the CDR3 is TGTGCCAGTAGTACGAAAACTGCTACCGGGCCGAGGGATTTT. Its protein is CASSTKTATGPRDF.